This section outlines one T cell receptor beta chain sequence together with its context. PCR used 60 Vbeta primers and 13 Jbeta primers. Sequencing was performed with immunoSEQ multiplex PCR; in TCRdb, only in-frame clones are kept and a portion is missing. The top ten hold about 2.9% of the sample, which has about 140,000 clones, around three quarters seen once. The CDR3 has 15 amino acids. In germline, CDR1 is SNHLY, CDR2 FYNNEI. With 7 bases removed from V and 7 bases from J, the gap between germline ends came to 19 bases. These data come from a study of cytomegalovirus exposure and HLA in healthy donors. At the level of the study: Among the approximately 400 genotyped donors, 65% to 90% were placed in the Caucasian-associated ancestry cluster.

The chain combines TRBV2 with TRBJ2-2; the D gene is possibly TRBD2 (6 bases). The sequence derives from a man between 40 and 49 years old in good health and CMV-seronegative. The sequencing sample was made of PBMCs. The CDR3 reads CASIASDYPGGELFF. The CDR3 region has the DNA TGTGCCAGCATTGCCTCGGACTATCCAGGCGGGGAGCTGTTTTTT.